This T cell receptor beta chain came from a study of T cell responses to AZD1222 COVID-19 vaccine. Study-wide findings and caveats: Repertoire collection took place solely once the T cell response had peaked. Spike-specific TCR breadth and depth grew following two AZD1222 doses. In the spike-specific TCR repertoire, nearly half reportedly target unmutated variant regions. Of the AZD1222 recipients, only 5 or 6 were seropositive at baseline.

A note on this clone: Its antigen is unknown.

TCRdb's copy holds only in-frame clones and misses some; the assay was immunoSEQ multiplex PCR. This repertoire shows some 100,000 clones, over 75% found once; its top ten account for under 3%. Material: peripheral blood, obtained 28 days after the second AZD1222 dose. The clonotype comes from an adult who received the AZD1222 COVID-19 vaccine.

CDR3 protein: CASSDGTHTGELFF. CDR3 in DNA: TGTGCCAGCAGTGACGGGACCCATACCGGGGAGCTGTTTTTT. This rearrangement joins TRBV6-2 or TRBV6-3 to TRBJ2-2; D tentatively fits TRBD1 or TRBD2 (5 bases each). CDR1 is MNHEY and CDR2 is SVGEGT in the germline V gene. This CDR3 has 14 amino acids. The V end lost 5 bases, the J end lost 5 bases, and 12 bases lay between the germline ends.